A selection of T cell receptor beta chains follows, all from one sample in a study of T cells expressing NK-cell markers. TCRdb re-called the 5' RACE reads and catalogs CDR3 proteins one per entry, DNA excluded. This table holds 140,000 to 150,000 distinct CDR3 sequences. Source material: blood T cells: a sorted CD56 or NKG2C T cell subset, CD4+ or CD8+ T cells, or bulk PBMC T cells (not recorded which). All receptors derive from a man younger than 35 in good health. Both conserved end residues are part of each CDR3.

TRBV6-5,TRBJ2-7,14,CASSYSSGVNEQYF
TRBV12-3/TRBV12-4,TRBJ1-1,12,CASSFQGSEAFF
TRBV30,TRBJ1-6,16,CAWSGVGFSNNSPLHF
TRBV28,TRBJ2-2,16,CASSLTGTGFTGELFF
TRBV29-1,TRBJ1-1,15,CSVERGASMNTEAFF
TRBV5-1,TRBJ2-1,16,CASSTLRGEFVYEQFF
TRBV7-2,TRBJ2-4,14,CASSPGTVENIQYF
TRBV7-8,TRBJ2-7,16,CASTSAGGLNSYEQYF
TRBV21-1,TRBJ2-3,16,CASRKTTGISTDTQYF
TRBV10-3,TRBJ1-2,16,CAISESAGQGAFGYTF
TRBV14,TRBJ2-7,14,CASSHWDRFYEQYF
TRBV4-3,TRBJ2-3,14,CASSHGSRTDTQYF
TRBV6-5,TRBJ2-2,13,CASSYSGTGELFF
TRBV27,TRBJ2-7,14,CASSPITGSHEQYF
TRBV4-1,TRBJ1-4,17,CASSQGGKGISNEKLFF
TRBV20-1,TRBJ2-2,14,CGLPGQGNAGELFF
TRBV12-3/TRBV12-4,TRBJ2-2,13,CASSSHSTGELFF
TRBV6-1,TRBJ1-5,14,CASSEAGINQPQHF
TRBV7-2,TRBJ2-7,15,CASSLSATSGDEQYF
TRBV12-3/TRBV12-4,TRBJ2-2,15,CASRARAGLGGELFF
TRBV12-3/TRBV12-4,TRBJ2-5,12,CASSLYEETQYF
TRBV30,TRBJ2-7,13,CACYGGPDYEQYF
TRBV5-1,TRBJ2-1,18,CASSLGTSGGLFYGEQFF
TRBV6-5,TRBJ2-2,16,CASSSWTGVGTGELFF
TRBV5-1,TRBJ2-1,17,CASNTREGQSSYNEQFF
TRBV19,TRBJ2-7,14,CASSTGTGFGEQYF
TRBV30,TRBJ1-4,15,CAWSHAGGYVEKLFF
TRBV6-2/TRBV6-3,TRBJ2-5,20,CASSLWEERGLGGPQETQYF
TRBV18,TRBJ2-1,16,CASSRLGIDRDNEQFF
TRBV7-9,TRBJ1-5,14,CASSLDSFRQPQHF
TRBV27,TRBJ2-5,14,CASRVQGRRETQYF
TRBV7-6,TRBJ2-7,15,CASSRRSGLLDEQYF
TRBV5-1,TRBJ2-3,16,CASSSGQISDTDTQYF
TRBV7-9,TRBJ1-4,16,CASSLVRGRALEKLFF
TRBV9,TRBJ2-1,15,CASSVSGRAYNEQFF
TRBV6-1,TRBJ2-1,15,CASSEVSPGRNEQFF
TRBV7-6,TRBJ1-3,15,CASSLDRGTGNTIYF
TRBV7-9,TRBJ2-7,14,CASSLQGKTYEQYF
TRBV19,TRBJ2-5,17,CASSIVPGAARQETQYF
TRBV25-1,TRBJ2-1,14,CASSEGVGAYEQFF
TRBV20-1,TRBJ1-1,13,CSASWTRNTEAFF
TRBV12-3/TRBV12-4,TRBJ2-5,15,CASSFLGGGQETQYF
TRBV7-2,TRBJ2-3,18,CASSLAPLAGGYTDTQYF
TRBV5-1,TRBJ2-1,14,CASSLAGGPSEQFF
TRBV20-1,TRBJ2-7,14,CSARTGLAGYEQYF
TRBV5-4,TRBJ1-1,15,CASSSGDRANTEAFF
TRBV6-6,TRBJ2-3,13,CAIGGSVVDTQYF
TRBV4-3,TRBJ1-6,16,CASSQDRGGYNSPLHF
TRBV12-3/TRBV12-4,TRBJ1-5,14,CASSLSRGNQPQHF
TRBV29-1,TRBJ1-1,13,CSVNQGIRAEAFF
TRBV29-1,TRBJ2-2,15,CSVPGQGLNTGELFF
TRBV3-1,TRBJ2-2,16,CASSQALADNTGELFF
TRBV6-1,TRBJ2-5,15,CASSPTSGSVETQYF
TRBV18,TRBJ2-7,16,CASSPERGLLWDEQYF
TRBV12-3/TRBV12-4,TRBJ2-1,16,CASRPLAGAIYNEQFF